The 26 T cell receptor beta chains reported below all come from one sample, sequenced in a study of blood T cell repertoires in COVID-19. This table comes from immunoSEQ multiplex PCR, and its TCRdb copy is limited to in-frame clones, with some not included. The sample includes roughly 150,000 clones, around 86% of them seen just once. Sequenced input: peripheral blood. The receptors were gathered from a woman at least 80 years old with COVID-19, enrolled during active disease.

The rearrangement links TRBV6-2 or TRBV6-3 to TRBJ2-7, with TRBD1 matching over 7 bases. CDR1 MNHEY and CDR2 SVGEGT come from the germline V gene. This CDR3 is 15 amino acids long. Losses at the gene ends were 2 bases for V and 6 bases for J; bases not matched to a gene: 10. The DNA for the CDR3 is TGTGCCAGCAGTTACCTTGACAGGGTGGGAGCCGAGCAGTACTTC. Its translation: CASSYLDRVGAEQYF.

The gene calls are TRBV19 and TRBJ1-2; D perhaps matches TRBD1 (5 bases). Looked up from germline, CDR1 is LNHDA and CDR2 is SQIVND (reference sequence). Trimming cost V 3 bases and J 2 bases, with 16 bases left between them. The CDR3 extends over 16 amino acids. Here the CDR3 reads CASSIAGDAQNYGYTF. The CDR3, as DNA: TGTGCCAGTAGTATTGCGGGGGATGCTCAAAACTATGGCTACACCTTC.

This clone was observed a handful of times. CDR3 amino acids: CASSTLQLAYGYTF. In DNA, the CDR3 is TGTGCCAGCAGTACCTTACAGCTAGCCTATGGCTACACCTTC. This sequence joins TRBV28 and TRBJ1-2; D is undetermined. In germline, CDR1 is MDHEN, CDR2 SYDVKM. Trimming removed 5 bases at V and 4 bases at J, with 14 bases between. This CDR3 has 14 amino acids.

The chain combines TRBV7-9 with TRBJ1-1; D is possibly TRBD1 (6 bases). Germline CDR1 SEHNR, CDR2 FQNEAQ (reference sequence). Deletions cut 0 bases from V and 4 bases from J, with 12 bases between. This CDR3 region has 15 residues. The CDR3 region has the DNA TGTGCCAGCAGCTTAGCTGGCAGGGGCGCCACTGAAGCTTTCTTT. Amino acids: CASSLAGRGATEAFF.

The chain recombines TRBV5-6 with TRBJ2-3; maybe TRBD1 (5 bases). Germline loops: CDR1 SGHDT, CDR2 YYEEEE. CDR3 length equals 15 residues. The V and J ends lost 0 bases and 1 base respectively, with 9 bases between them. CDR3 amino acids: CASSLVQGRTDTQYF. CDR3 coding DNA: TGTGCCAGCAGCTTGGTTCAGGGCCGCACAGATACGCAGTATTTT.

A remark on this clone: The identical CDR3 is also encoded by other nucleotide sequences in the sample. The chain combines TRBV19 with TRBJ2-5, with TRBD1 identical over 7 bases. J gave up 2 bases and V 7 bases, and 4 bases lay outside the gene matches. The CDR3 has 13 residues. Germline loops: CDR1 LNHDA, CDR2 SQIVND (reference sequence). Here the CDR3 DNA reads TGTGCCAGTAAGGGCAGGGGGCAAGAGACCCAGTACTTC. This sequence encodes CASKGRGQETQYF.

The chain is built from TRBV28 and TRBJ1-5, with TRBD1 matching over 8 bases. The CDR3 runs to 16 residues. Trimming removed 6 bases from V and 7 bases from J; junction bases left unmatched: 14. The germline V gene has CDR1 MDHEN and CDR2 SYDVKM. The CDR3 spells CASRSANTGGRQPQHF. The DNA of the CDR3 is TGTGCCAGCAGATCCGCTAATACAGGGGGTCGGCAGCCCCAGCATTTT. Full variable domain (remainder filled in from reference TRBV28 and TRBJ1-5): DVKVTQSSRYLVKRTGEKVFLECVQDMDHENMFWYRQDPGLGLRLIYFSYDVKMKEKGDIPEGYSVSREKKERFSLILESASTNQTSMYLCASRSANTGGRQPQHFGDGTRLSIL.

The rearrangement uses TRBV14 and TRBJ1-1, with D possibly being TRBD1 (5 bases). From germline, CDR1 is SGHDN and CDR2 FVKESK. There are 15 residues in the CDR3. V gave up 0 bases and J gave up 2 bases, with 10 bases separating them. This CDR3 reads CASSQDGRDNTEAFF. DNA for the CDR3: TGTGCCAGCAGCCAAGATGGCAGGGATAACACTGAAGCTTTCTTT.

The gene calls are TRBV2 and TRBJ2-7; 11 bases fit TRBD1. V shed 7 bases, J shed 7 bases, and the junction held 6 bases outside the gene matches. This CDR3 is built from 13 residues. The germline V gene encodes CDR1 SNHLY and CDR2 FYNNEI. The CDR3 loop reads CASTGQGALEQYF. In DNA, the CDR3 is TGTGCCAGCACCGGACAGGGGGCCTTAGAGCAGTACTTC.

The J gene is TRBJ1-3, the V gene TRBV19; D ambiguous. Per the germline V gene, CDR1 is LNHDA and CDR2 is SQIVND (reference sequence). V lost 4 bases and J lost 0, with 7 bases in between. The CDR3 extends over 14 amino acids. The DNA for the CDR3 is TGTGCCAGTAGTAACGTCGGCTCTGGAAACACCATATATTTT. Residues: CASSNVGSGNTIYF.

This chain joins TRBV27 and TRBJ2-7; 12 nucleotides line up with TRBD1. With V trimmed by 3 bases and J by 4 bases, 1 base remained unmatched. Germline loops: CDR1 MNHEY, CDR2 SMNVEV (reference sequence). This CDR3 is built from 14 residues. The CDR3: CASSLGQGAYEQYF. CDR3 coding DNA: TGTGCCAGCAGTTTGGGACAGGGGGCTTACGAGCAGTACTTC.

The sample holds a few counts of this clone. The V gene is TRBV28, the J gene TRBJ2-7, with D tentatively TRBD2 (6 bases). This CDR3 has 13 residues. The V and J ends lost 7 bases and 3 bases respectively, with 13 bases between them. CDR1 and CDR2 from the germline V gene are MDHEN and SYDVKM. The CDR3 spells CASNARGSYEQYF. The CDR3 coding sequence is TGTGCCAGCAATGCGCGGGGCAGCTACGAGCAGTACTTC.

This clone was observed a single time. The chain employs TRBV2 and TRBJ2-7; TRBD2 aligns across 12 bases. Germline assignment: CDR1 SNHLY and CDR2 FYNNEI. The V segment lost 6 bases and the J segment 5 bases; nucleotides outside the gene matches: 5. This CDR3 has 14 amino acids. CDR3 nucleotides: TGTGCCAGCAGCGAACTAGCGGGAGGCAACGAGCAGTACTTC. Its protein product is CASSELAGGNEQYF.

The V gene is TRBV6-2 or TRBV6-3, the J gene TRBJ2-7; 7 nucleotides agree with TRBD2. The CDR3 is 15 amino acids. V trimming: 2 bases; J trimming: 1 base; junction bases outside the gene matches: 5. Germline lookup yields CDR1 MNHEY and CDR2 SVGEGT. The DNA for the CDR3 is TGTGCCAGCAGTTACGGAACTAGCGAGTCCTACGAGCAGTACTTC. It yields the protein CASSYGTSESYEQYF.

The V gene is TRBV28, the J gene TRBJ1-1, with D tentatively TRBD1 (5 bases). Germline V gene data show CDR1 as MDHEN and CDR2 as SYDVKM. Trimming left V 3 bases short and J 5 bases short, with 10 bases between. The CDR3 is 13 residues long. The CDR3: CASSFVRATEAFF. For the CDR3, the DNA is TGTGCCAGCAGTTTCGTCAGGGCAACTGAAGCTTTCTTT.

This clone was recorded once. The CDR3 sequence is CASSDRGSYNEQFF. Written as DNA, the CDR3 is TGTGCCAGCAGCGACAGGGGATCCTACAATGAGCAGTTCTTC. The chain joins TRBV7-9 to TRBJ2-1; 8 nucleotides match TRBD1. With 5 bases clipped from V and 1 base from J, the junction kept 1 base outside the gene matches. Germline V lookup: CDR1 SEHNR, CDR2 FQNEAQ (reference sequence). The CDR3 has 14 amino acids. Based on the CDR3 plus reference TRBV7-9 and TRBJ2-1, the full variable domain is DTGVSQNPRHKITKRGQNVTFRCDPISEHNRLYWYRQTLGQGPEFLTYFQNEAQLEKSRLLSDRFSAERPKGSFSTLEIQRTEQGDSAMYLCASSDRGSYNEQFFGPGTRLTVL.

This clone was detected only once. This chain connects TRBV5-4 to TRBJ2-7; a possible D gene is TRBD2 (6 bases). The CDR3 totals 14 residues. CDR1 is SGHNT, CDR2 YYREEE, per germline (reference sequence). Trimming stripped 0 bases from V and 6 bases from J, with 13 bases between. The DNA for the CDR3 is TGTGCCAGCAGCTTGGCCGGAGGGCCCGGCGAGCAGTACTTC. It yields the protein CASSLAGGPGEQYF.

The rearrangement joins TRBV18 to TRBJ2-7, with TRBD2 identical over 7 bases. The CDR3 covers 14 residues. The germline V gene has CDR1 KGHSH and CDR2 LQKENI. J was trimmed by 11 bases and V by 2 bases; bases with no gene match: 12. The chain's CDR3 is CASSPGLAESQEYF. The CDR3 DNA is TGTGCCAGCTCACCAGGGCTAGCGGAAAGTCAGGAGTACTTC.

The V and J genes are TRBV2 and TRBJ2-5, with D unclear. Trimming removed 3 bases at V and 0 bases at J, with 8 bases between. CDR1 and CDR2 from the germline V gene are SNHLY and FYNNEI. This CDR3 has 14 amino acids. CDR3 amino acids: CASSEGYNQETQYF. Here the CDR3 DNA reads TGTGCCAGCAGTGAGGGCTACAACCAAGAGACCCAGTACTTC. Looking up the rest from reference TRBV2 and TRBJ2-5 gives the full variable domain: EPEVTQTPSHQVTQMGQEVILRCVPISNHLYFYWYRQILGQKVEFLVSFYNNEISEKSEIFDDQFSVERPDGSNFTLKIRSTKLEDSAMYFCASSEGYNQETQYFGPGTRLLVL.

The chain has TRBV19 and TRBJ2-1, with 9 bases identical to TRBD2. Losses at the gene ends were 0 bases for V and 4 bases for J; bases not matched to a gene: 4. Germline V gene data show CDR1 as LNHDA and CDR2 as SQIVND (reference sequence). This CDR3 is built from 16 residues. DNA of the CDR3: TGTGCCAGTAGTATAGAAGGGGCGGGAGGGTACAATGAGCAGTTCTTC. Translating it yields CASSIEGAGGYNEQFF.

The CDR3 nucleotides are TGTGCCAGCACCCTCAAGAGGTTGGTGCAAGAGACCCAGTACTTC. Translated: CASTLKRLVQETQYF. The gene calls are TRBV6-6 and TRBJ2-5; D is undetermined. V was trimmed by 7 bases and J by 2 bases, leaving 17 bases between them. Germline V lookup: CDR1 MNHNY, CDR2 SVGAGI (reference sequence). The CDR3 loop spans 15 amino acids.

The CDR3 region has the DNA TGTGCCAGCGGCCCGTACGGACTAGCGGAAGAGACCCAGTACTTC. It encodes CASGPYGLAEETQYF. V is TRBV2 and J is TRBJ2-5; 10 nucleotides line up with TRBD2. Germline CDR1 SNHLY, CDR2 FYNNEI. Losses at the gene ends were 8 bases for V and 3 bases for J; bases not matched to a gene: 9. The CDR3 is 15 amino acids. The full variable domain, with the rest looked up from reference TRBV2 and TRBJ2-5, is EPEVTQTPSHQVTQMGQEVILRCVPISNHLYFYWYRQILGQKVEFLVSFYNNEISEKSEIFDDQFSVERPDGSNFTLKIRSTKLEDSAMYFCASGPYGLAEETQYFGPGTRLLVL.

V and J are TRBV4-2 and TRBJ2-1; 9 positions agree with TRBD2. Germline lookup yields CDR1 LGHNA and CDR2 YNFKEQ. Trimming removed 1 base from V and 5 bases from J; junction bases left unmatched: 6. This CDR3 contains 16 residues. This CDR3 reads CASSQGVSGRNNEQFF. DNA of the CDR3: TGTGCCAGCAGCCAAGGAGTCAGCGGGAGGAACAATGAGCAGTTCTTC.

The gene calls are TRBV10-3 and TRBJ2-2; 9 bases fit TRBD2. Germline values: CDR1 ENHRY, CDR2 SYGVKD. This CDR3 has 17 residues. Trimming took 4 bases from V and 6 from J; bases not matched to a gene: 12. CDR3 sequence (DNA): TGTGCCATCAGTGCGTTTGGGCGGGAGGGCCGAGCCGGGGAGCTGTTTTTT. As protein: CAISAFGREGRAGELFF.

V and J are TRBV3-1 (or the pseudogene TRBV3-2) and TRBJ2-7; tentative D call: TRBD2 (6 bases). The CDR3 is made up of 12 amino acids. Trimming left V 4 bases short and J 6 bases short, with 10 bases between. Germline CDR1 is LGHDT and CDR2 is YNNKEL (reference sequence). The CDR3 DNA sequence: TGTGCCAGCAGCCCCTCGGAGGGCGAGCAGTACTTC. The encoded protein is CASSPSEGEQYF.

The V and J genes are TRBV5-6 and TRBJ1-2, with 9 nucleotides matching TRBD1. After removal of 3 bases from V and 3 bases from J, the junction contained 3 bases not matched to a gene. Germline CDR1 and CDR2: SGHDT and YYEEEE. The CDR3 contains 14 residues. Here the CDR3 reads CASSSGQGYYGYTF. CDR3 nucleotides: TGTGCCAGCAGCTCAGGACAGGGGTACTATGGCTACACCTTC. Full variable domain (missing parts from reference TRBV5-6 and TRBJ1-2): DAGVTQSPTHLIKTRGQQVTLRCSPKSGHDTVSWYQQALGQGPQFIFQYYEEEERQRGNFPDRFSGHQFPNYSSELNVNALLLGDSALYLCASSSGQGYYGYTFGSGTRLTVV.